This T cell receptor beta chain was recorded in a study of OX40 agonist ivuxolimab in advanced cancers. Sequencing used immunoSEQ multiplex PCR; TCRdb keeps in-frame clones, though not all of them. The repertoire consists of 49,000 or so clones, with 70% to 90% occurring once and the leading ten covering approximately 10%. As for this clone: The antigen is unknown.

The sampling schedule covered blood at baseline, cycle 4 day 1, and cycle 7 day 1. Study-level points and caveats: Researchers report that CD8+ T cells had, on average, more expanded clones than CD4+.

This receptor was obtained from an adult with an advanced solid tumor such as melanoma, head and neck, liver or kidney cancer. Specimen: CD4+ or CD8+ T cells sorted from blood, collected in a trial of the OX40 agonist ivuxolimab.

CDR3 bases: TGTGCCAGCAGTCCTACGACAGGGAACACTGAAGCTTTCTTT. This codes for CASSPTTGNTEAFF. The rearrangement links TRBV6-6 to TRBJ1-1; weak D call: TRBD1 (6 bases). With 5 bases removed from V and 1 base from J, the gap between germline ends came to 11 bases. Germline assignment: CDR1 MNHNY and CDR2 SVGAGI (reference sequence). The CDR3 has 14 residues.